These T cell receptor beta chains were read from a single sample in a study of T cells in Graves' hyperthyroidism and ophthalmopathy. Each CDR3 protein is one row after TCRdb ran MiXCR on the multiplex PCR reads. This sample has about 640,000 distinct CDR3 sequences, with around 20% found just once. The sample comprised blood. Source of these receptors: a man younger than 40 with Graves' ophthalmopathy. Each CDR3 is given with its conserved first and last residue. A D gene is named only where the DNA matches it firmly. Rows may omit the clone size; those that give it use once, few, many or a size class.

v_gene	d_gene	abundance	j_gene	CDR3nt	CDR3aa
TRBV2	-	-	TRBJ2-1	TGTGCCAGCAGTGAAGGGAGGCTTGGTGAGCAGTCCTTC	CASSEGRLGEQSF
TRBV6-1	-	few	TRBJ2-7	TGTGCCAGCAGTGTGGACAGAGACTCCTACGAGCAGTACTTC	CASSVDRDSYEQYF
TRBV18	TRBD1	-	TRBJ2-3	TGTGCCAGCTCACCACCGGGACAGGGGGCGCGGAATACGCAGTATTTT	CASSPPGQGARNTQYF
TRBV7-6	-	many	TRBJ2-1	TGTGCCAGCAGCTTAGCGGAGGACGGTCTCAATGAGCAGTTCTTC	CASSLAEDGLNEQFF
TRBV30	-	-	TRBJ1-2	TGTGCCTGGAGTAGTGGGGACGGCGGCTACACCTTC	CAWSSGDGGYTF
TRBV7-8	-	few	TRBJ1-2	TGTGCCAGCAGCGACGGGACACGTAGCGGCTACACCTTC	CASSDGTRSGYTF
TRBV30	-	many	TRBJ2-5	TGTGCCTGGAGTTGGGGTGACCAAGAGACCCAGTACTTC	CAWSWGDQETQYF
TRBV4-1	-	-	TRBJ2-6	TGCGCCAGCAGCCAACAGGGGACGGCTGGGGCCAACGTCCTGACTTTC	CASSQQGTAGANVLTF
TRBV5-1	-	few	TRBJ2-3	TGCGCCAGCAGCCCCCATGAGACTACTAGCACAGATACGCAGTATTTT	CASSPHETTSTDTQYF
TRBV12-3/TRBV12-4	-	-	TRBJ2-4	TGTGCCAGCAGTTTTAAGACGGGGGCAAAAAACATTCAGTACTTC	CASSFKTGAKNIQYF
TRBV30	TRBD2	many	TRBJ2-1	TGTGCCTGGAGTCGCGACGGGAGGATTGAGCAGTTCTTC	CAWSRDGRIEQFF
TRBV20-1	-	few	TRBJ2-7	TGCAGTGCTACAAACCTTCAGGACAGCATAATATACGAGCAGTACTTC	CSATNLQDSIIYEQYF
TRBV11-2	-	-	TRBJ2-3	TGTGCCAGCAGCAGGGAGTGGGCAGATACGCAGTATTTT	CASSREWADTQYF
TRBV2	TRBD1	many	TRBJ2-5	TGTGCCAGCACGCAACAGGGGGCAGCTTTAGAGACCCAGTACTTC	CASTQQGAALETQYF
TRBV11-2	-	many	TRBJ2-3	TGTGCCAGCAGCTCCCGAGGGGATACGCAGTATTTT	CASSSRGDTQYF
TRBV14	-	few	TRBJ2-1	TGTGCCAGCAGCCAAGAACGGGGACTCTCCAATGAGCAGTTCTTC	CASSQERGLSNEQFF
TRBV11-2	-	many	TRBJ1-1	TGTGCCAGCAGCTTGACCCCAGACAGACGAAACACTGAAGCTTTCTTT	CASSLTPDRRNTEAFF
TRBV5-4	-	few	TRBJ2-5	TGTGCCAGCAGCTTGTCGAAGAGAGGGGAAGAGACCCAGTACTTC	CASSLSKRGEETQYF
TRBV25-1	TRBD2	-	TRBJ2-3	TGTGCCAGCAGTGAAACCTCTCGGACTAGCGGGAAGAGCACAGATACGCAGTATTTT	CASSETSRTSGKSTDTQYF
TRBV6-1	-	few	TRBJ2-3	TGTGCCAGCAGTGATCTACCCAAAGAAATCACAGATACGCAGTATTTT	CASSDLPKEITDTQYF
TRBV5-6	-	few	TRBJ2-5	TGTGCCAGCAGCTTGTTTCAGCAAGAGACCCAGTACTTC	CASSLFQQETQYF
TRBV11-2	-	-	TRBJ1-6	TGTGCCAGCCAGACCTCCACGGGACTTAATTCACCCCTCCACTTT	CASQTSTGLNSPLHF
TRBV27	TRBD2	many	TRBJ2-1	TGTGCCAGCAGTTTTCGCGGGGGGGACAATGAGCAGTTCTTC	CASSFRGGDNEQFF
TRBV30	TRBD1	few	TRBJ2-2	TGTGCCTGGAGGCTACAGGGGGTAACCGGGGAGCTGTTTTTT	CAWRLQGVTGELFF
TRBV14	TRBD1	few	TRBJ2-1	TGTGCCAGCAGCCCCGACAGGGAAGGGCTAAATGAGCAGTTCTTC	CASSPDREGLNEQFF
TRBV18	-	few	TRBJ2-3	TGTGCCAGCTCATTAGCTCAGACCACAGATACGCAGTATTTT	CASSLAQTTDTQYF